Listed here are 26 T cell receptor beta chains from one sample, sequenced in a study of beta chain features in type 1 diabetes. The authors reverse transcribed all of the isolated RNA, so sequencing captured expressed TCRB transcripts. The data were produced by immunoSEQ multiplex PCR, yet TCRdb's version contains in-frame clones alone and is incomplete. The sample holds hundreds of thousands of clones, roughly 12% seen once. Sequenced sample: naive CD4+ T cells from blood. Receptor source: a man between 18 and 35 years old in good health.

This clone has more than one count but fewer than ten. The V call is TRBV7-2, the J call TRBJ2-3; possibly TRBD2 for D (7 bases). The CDR3 has 16 amino acids. Germline V CDR1 and CDR2: SGHTA, FQGNSA. The germline V and J ends were trimmed by 2 bases and 7 bases, with 19 bases remaining between them. CDR3 DNA sequence: TGTGCCAGCAGCTTAAGGGGGGTCCAGCGGGGCAATACGCAGTATTTT. Protein product: CASSLRGVQRGNTQYF. The complete variable domain, with remaining parts taken from reference TRBV7-2 and TRBJ2-3, reads GAGVSQSPSNKVTEKGKDVELRCDPISGHTALYWYRQSLGQGLEFLIYFQGNSAPDKSGLPSDRFSAERTGGSVSTLTIQRTQQEDSAVYLCASSLRGVQRGNTQYFGPGTRLTVL.

This chain connects TRBV11-1 to TRBJ1-3, with 7 bases identical to TRBD1. The CDR3 length is 14 residues. CDR1 is SGHAT, CDR2 FQDESV, per germline (reference sequence). J was trimmed by 2 bases and V by 5 bases; bases with no gene match: 3. The CDR3 region is CASSRGTAGNTIYF. CDR3 sequence (DNA): TGTGCCAGCAGCCGCGGGACAGCTGGAAACACCATATATTTT.

J is TRBJ1-5 and V is TRBV19; no firm D call. The CDR3 length is 14 residues. V lost 4 bases, J lost 2 bases, and 9 bases lay in between. In germline, CDR1 is LNHDA, CDR2 SQIVND (reference sequence). Written as DNA, the CDR3 is TGTGCCAGTAGTAGAACATTTGGCAATCAGCCCCAGCATTTT. This encodes CASSRTFGNQPQHF. Drawing the rest from reference TRBV19 and TRBJ1-5, the complete variable domain is DGGITQSPKYLFRKEGQNVTLSCEQNLNHDAMYWYRQDPGQGLRLIYYSQIVNDFQKGDIAEGYSVSREKKESFPLTVTSAQKNPTAFYLCASSRTFGNQPQHFGDGTRLSIL.

This clone was seen only a few times. This rearrangement joins TRBV7-3 to TRBJ2-7, with TRBD2 identical over 10 bases. Germline CDR1 and CDR2: SGHTA and FQGTGA. The CDR3 has 15 amino acids. The trim removed 6 bases at V and 0 bases at J, leaving 5 bases unmatched. In nucleotides, the CDR3 is TGTGCCAGCAGTTTACTAGCGGGAAGCTCCTACGAGCAGTACTTC. Amino acids: CASSLLAGSSYEQYF.

This chain joins TRBV11-3 and TRBJ2-4, with D possibly TRBD1 on 6 matching bases. The length of the CDR3 is 13 residues. With 4 bases removed from V and 9 bases from J, the gap between germline ends came to 13 bases. Germline V gene sequence: CDR1 SGHNT, CDR2 YENEEA. In DNA, the CDR3 is TGTGCCAGCAGCTGGAACAGGGAAAGCATTCAGTACTTC. The encoded protein is CASSWNRESIQYF.

This clone was detected only a few times. The chain joins TRBV28 to TRBJ1-2, with a possible D match to TRBD1 (6 bases). CDR1 is MDHEN and CDR2 is SYDVKM in the germline V gene. The V and J ends lost 4 bases and 3 bases respectively, with 12 bases between them. This CDR3 is built from 14 residues. CDR3 DNA sequence: TGTGCCAGCAGTTCTCAAACAGGGCACTATGGCTACACCTTC. Translation: CASSSQTGHYGYTF.

This clone appeared a few times. The chain has TRBV5-6 and TRBJ2-3, with unresolved D. Per the germline V gene, CDR1 is SGHDT and CDR2 is YYEEEE. With 1 base removed from V and 9 bases from J, the gap between germline ends came to 9 bases. CDR3 size: 12 residues. The CDR3 spells CASSLWARTQYF. The CDR3 bases are TGTGCCAGCAGCTTGTGGGCCCGCACGCAGTATTTT.

This rearrangement joins TRBV7-9 to TRBJ2-7; 10 bases line up with TRBD2. With 4 bases clipped from V and 0 bases from J, the junction kept 15 bases outside the gene matches. The length of the CDR3 is 19 residues. The V gene's germline CDR1 is SEHNR and CDR2 FQNEAQ (reference sequence). The CDR3: CASSSRDGRASGSSYEQYF. DNA of the CDR3: TGTGCCAGCAGCTCCAGAGATGGAAGGGCTAGCGGGAGCTCCTACGAGCAGTACTTC. Drawing the rest from reference TRBV7-9 and TRBJ2-7, the complete variable domain is DTGVSQNPRHKITKRGQNVTFRCDPISEHNRLYWYRQTLGQGPEFLTYFQNEAQLEKSRLLSDRFSAERPKGSFSTLEIQRTEQGDSAMYLCASSSRDGRASGSSYEQYFGPGTRLTVT.

This clone has just a few counts. The chain has TRBV15 and TRBJ2-7; D possibly corresponds to TRBD1 (5 bases). Trimming took off 0 bases at V and 6 bases at J, with 18 bases between the two ends. Germline V CDR1 and CDR2: LNHNV, YYDKDF (reference sequence). The CDR3 totals 16 residues. The DNA for the CDR3 is TGTGCCACCAGCAGAGATGGTTGGGGCTATAATGTCGAGCAGTACTTC. The encoded protein is CATSRDGWGYNVEQYF.

This chain links TRBV29-1 with TRBJ2-1; 7 bases map to TRBD2. Germline values: CDR1 SQVTM, CDR2 ANQGSEA. Trimming cost V 7 bases and J 7 bases; bases outside gene matches: 13. The CDR3 covers 14 residues. DNA of the CDR3: TGCAGCGCCGGTGGTACCGGGGGGTGGAATGAGCAGTTCTTC. Translation gives CSAGGTGGWNEQFF.

The chain uses TRBV25-1 and TRBJ1-6; 7 bases are shared with TRBD1. Germline V gene sequence: CDR1 MGHDK, CDR2 SYGVNS. The CDR3 consists of 16 residues. The V and J ends lost 3 bases and 10 bases, in that order; junction bases with no gene match: 12. The CDR3 region is CASSDPRAGGYSPLHF. The CDR3 DNA follows: TGTGCCAGCAGTGATCCTCGAGCAGGGGGTTACTCACCCCTCCACTTT.

This chain uses TRBV5-1 with TRBJ1-2; D is uncertain. Trimming removed 1 base at V and 5 bases at J, with 6 bases between. CDR1 is SGHRS, CDR2 YFSETQ, per germline. The CDR3 contains 12 residues. The CDR3 region has the DNA TGCGCCAGCAGCTTGACAGATTATGGCTACACCTTC. Encoded protein: CASSLTDYGYTF.

This clone occurred a few times. The chain is built from TRBV4-2 and TRBJ1-2, with D perhaps matching TRBD1 (6 bases). The ends were cut back, 3 bases at V and 5 bases at J, with 16 bases in the middle. Germline V gene data show CDR1 as LGHNA and CDR2 as YNFKEQ. The CDR3 contains 15 residues. CDR3 coding DNA: TGTGCCAGCAGCCAGGATCCCCGGGACATGTATGGCTACACCTTC. Its protein product is CASSQDPRDMYGYTF.

V gene TRBV6-6 combines with J gene TRBJ1-2; no reliable D call. The V end lost 6 bases, the J end lost 6 bases, and 11 bases lay between the germline ends. Per the germline V gene, CDR1 is MNHNY and CDR2 is SVGAGI (reference sequence). The CDR3 extends over 12 amino acids. For the CDR3, the DNA is TGTGCCAGCAGGATAGGAGGAAATGGCTACACCTTC. Its translation: CASRIGGNGYTF.

Only a few counts were recorded for this clone. DNA of the CDR3: TGCAGCGTTGAAAATTATATAGGGGACAGTTACAATGAGCAGTTCTTC. Its translation: CSVENYIGDSYNEQFF. The V gene is TRBV29-1, the J gene TRBJ2-1; 7 positions match TRBD1. Germline CDR1 and CDR2: SQVTM and ANQGSEA. With 2 bases clipped from V and 4 bases from J, the junction kept 11 bases outside the gene matches. The CDR3 is made up of 16 amino acids.

V usage is TRBV11-2 and J usage is TRBJ2-1, with D perhaps matching TRBD2 (5 bases). The CDR3 is 18 amino acids. V lost 4 bases and J 0 bases, leaving 19 bases between the germline ends. Germline CDR1 reads SGHAT; CDR2 reads FQNNGV. CDR3 sequence: CASSSRGAAGHSYNEQFF. CDR3 sequence (DNA): TGTGCCAGCAGCTCCCGTGGAGCTGCGGGCCACTCCTACAATGAGCAGTTCTTC.

This clone was observed a few times. The rearrangement uses TRBV7-9 and TRBJ1-3; D is ambiguous. Germline lookup yields CDR1 SEHNR and CDR2 FQNEAQ (reference sequence). V was shortened by 5 bases and J by 2 bases, with 16 bases between the two germline ends. CDR3 size: 16 residues. CDR3 residues: CASSPINTRAGNTIYF. In nucleotides, the CDR3 is TGTGCCAGCAGCCCGATTAACACTAGGGCTGGAAACACCATATATTTT.

This clone was seen only a few times. V is TRBV28 and J is TRBJ2-1; 11 nucleotides match TRBD2. The CDR3 has 17 amino acids. V lost 5 bases to trimming and J lost 1 base; unmatched junction nucleotides: 7. CDR1 MDHEN and CDR2 SYDVKM come from the germline V gene. CDR3 loop: CASSANIAGGSYNEQFF. CDR3 DNA sequence: TGTGCCAGCAGTGCTAATATAGCGGGAGGGTCCTACAATGAGCAGTTCTTC.

The chain employs TRBV28 and TRBJ1-2; 8 bases agree with TRBD1. The CDR3 is 15 residues long. Germline loops: CDR1 MDHEN, CDR2 SYDVKM. Losses at the gene ends were 3 bases for V and 4 bases for J; bases not matched to a gene: 7. The CDR3 DNA reads TGTGCCAGCAGTTTTGCGATTGACAGGGGCTATGGCTACACCTTC. Amino acid sequence: CASSFAIDRGYGYTF.

This clone was recorded a few times. The CDR3 spells CASSREATNYEQYF. CDR3 in DNA: TGCGCCAGCAGCCGGGAGGCCACTAATTACGAGCAGTACTTC. This chain joins TRBV5-1 and TRBJ2-7; TRBD2 aligns across 7 bases. The V segment lost 4 bases and the J segment 4 bases; nucleotides outside the gene matches: 8. Germline lookup yields CDR1 SGHRS and CDR2 YFSETQ. The CDR3 spans 14 residues.

The rearrangement links TRBV4-2 to TRBJ2-1, with 7 bases matching TRBD2. Looked up from germline, CDR1 is LGHNA and CDR2 is YNFKEQ. After removal of 1 base from V and 4 bases from J, the junction contained 7 bases not matched to a gene. This CDR3 region has 16 residues. This chain's CDR3 is CASSQAAGEWYNEQFF. CDR3 DNA: TGTGCCAGCAGCCAAGCGGCGGGAGAGTGGTACAATGAGCAGTTCTTC.

J is TRBJ1-5 and V is TRBV7-9; 7 bases fit TRBD1. The CDR3 contains 16 residues. Germline V gene lookup returns CDR1 SEHNR and CDR2 FQNEAQ (reference sequence). After removal of 4 bases from V and 3 bases from J, the junction contained 9 bases not matched to a gene. The CDR3 DNA reads as TGTGCCAGCAGCTCGACAGGGTTCTGGAACAATCAGCCCCAGCATTTT. Amino acids: CASSSTGFWNNQPQHF.

This sequence joins TRBV5-4 and TRBJ2-2, with D perhaps matching TRBD1 (5 bases). Deletions cut 5 bases from V and 6 bases from J, with 11 bases between. Germline CDR1 SGHNT, CDR2 YYREEE (reference sequence). This CDR3 is built from 13 residues. DNA for the CDR3: TGTGCCAGCAGGTTCAGGGTGGCCGGGGAGCTGTTTTTT. Translating it yields CASRFRVAGELFF.

The chain links TRBV30 to TRBJ1-2; possible D gene TRBD1, 5 bases. The germline V gene encodes CDR1 GTSNPN and CDR2 SVGIG (reference sequence). V lost 5 bases and J lost 8, with 12 bases in between. This CDR3 region has 11 residues. In nucleotides, the CDR3 is TGTGCCTGGGAATCAGGGTTCGGCTACACCTTC. It is translated as CAWESGFGYTF.

V gene TRBV11-2 combines with J gene TRBJ2-1; 7 bases line up with TRBD2. The germline gives CDR1 SGHAT, CDR2 FQNNGV. The CDR3 runs to 12 residues. The trim removed 9 bases at V and 5 bases at J, leaving 4 bases unmatched. The CDR3 loop reads CASGGVNNEQFF. The CDR3 DNA sequence: TGTGCCAGTGGGGGGGTCAACAATGAGCAGTTCTTC.

The chain is built from TRBV18 and TRBJ1-1; TRBD1 agrees at 12 bases. The CDR3 has 16 residues. The J segment lost 5 bases and the V segment lost 4 bases, leaving 8 bases of the junction unmatched. CDR1 and CDR2 from the germline V gene are KGHSH and LQKENI. In nucleotides, the CDR3 is TGTGCCAGCTCACGACCGGGACAGGGGGCCGGGACTGAAGCTTTCTTT. Its translation is CASSRPGQGAGTEAFF.